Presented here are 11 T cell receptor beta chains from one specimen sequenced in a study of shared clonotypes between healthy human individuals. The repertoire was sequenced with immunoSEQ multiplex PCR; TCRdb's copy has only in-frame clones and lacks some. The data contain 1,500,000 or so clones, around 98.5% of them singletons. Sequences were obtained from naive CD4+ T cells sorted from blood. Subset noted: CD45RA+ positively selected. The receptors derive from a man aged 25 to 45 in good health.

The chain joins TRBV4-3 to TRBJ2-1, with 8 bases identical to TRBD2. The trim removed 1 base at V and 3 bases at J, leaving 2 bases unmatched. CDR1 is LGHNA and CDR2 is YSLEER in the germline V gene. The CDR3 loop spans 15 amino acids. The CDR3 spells CASSQGAGGYNEQFF. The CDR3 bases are TGCGCCAGCAGCCAAGGGGCGGGAGGCTACAATGAGCAGTTCTTC.

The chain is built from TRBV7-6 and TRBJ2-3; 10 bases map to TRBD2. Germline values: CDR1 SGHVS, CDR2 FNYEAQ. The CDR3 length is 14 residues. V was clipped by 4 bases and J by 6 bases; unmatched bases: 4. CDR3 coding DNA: TGTGCCAGCAGCTATAGCGGGAGGCCGGATACGCAGTATTTT. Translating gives CASSYSGRPDTQYF.

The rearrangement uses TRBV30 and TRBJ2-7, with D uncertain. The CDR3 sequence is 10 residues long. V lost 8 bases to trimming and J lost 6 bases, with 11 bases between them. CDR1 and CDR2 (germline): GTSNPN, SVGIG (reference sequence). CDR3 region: CALAPGEQYF. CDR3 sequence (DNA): TGTGCCCTGGCGCCCGGCGAGCAGTACTTC.

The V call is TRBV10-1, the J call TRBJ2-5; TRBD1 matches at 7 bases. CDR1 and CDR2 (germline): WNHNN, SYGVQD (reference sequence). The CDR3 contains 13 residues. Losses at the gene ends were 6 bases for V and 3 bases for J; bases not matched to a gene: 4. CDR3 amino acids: CASRPTGEETQYF. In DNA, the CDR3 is TGCGCCAGCAGACCTACAGGGGAAGAGACCCAGTACTTC.

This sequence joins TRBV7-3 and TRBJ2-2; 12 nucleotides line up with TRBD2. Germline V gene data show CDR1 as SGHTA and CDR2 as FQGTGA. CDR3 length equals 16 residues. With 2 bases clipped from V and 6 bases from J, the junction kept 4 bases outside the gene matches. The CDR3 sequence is CASSLLAGGRAGELFF. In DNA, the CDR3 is TGTGCCAGCAGCTTACTAGCGGGAGGGCGTGCCGGGGAGCTGTTTTTT. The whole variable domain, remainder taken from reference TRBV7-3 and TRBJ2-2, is GAGVSQTPSNKVTEKGKYVELRCDPISGHTALYWYRQSLGQGPEFLIYFQGTGAADDSGLPNDRFFAVRPEGSVSTLKIQRTERGDSAVYLCASSLLAGGRAGELFFGEGSRLTVL.

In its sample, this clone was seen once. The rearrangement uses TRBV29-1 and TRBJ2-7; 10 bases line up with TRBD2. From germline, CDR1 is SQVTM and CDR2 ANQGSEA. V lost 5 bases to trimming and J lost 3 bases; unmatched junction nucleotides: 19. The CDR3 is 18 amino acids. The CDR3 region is CSVTGSPNLAGDYYEQYF. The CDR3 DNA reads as TGCAGCGTTACAGGGTCACCAAATCTAGCGGGAGATTACTACGAGCAGTACTTC.

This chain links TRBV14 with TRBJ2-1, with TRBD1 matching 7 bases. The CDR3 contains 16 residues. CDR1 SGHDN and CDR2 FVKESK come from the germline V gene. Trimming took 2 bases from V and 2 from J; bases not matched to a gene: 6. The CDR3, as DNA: TGTGCCAGCAGCCAAACCACCGGGACAGCCTACAATGAGCAGTTCTTC. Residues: CASSQTTGTAYNEQFF.

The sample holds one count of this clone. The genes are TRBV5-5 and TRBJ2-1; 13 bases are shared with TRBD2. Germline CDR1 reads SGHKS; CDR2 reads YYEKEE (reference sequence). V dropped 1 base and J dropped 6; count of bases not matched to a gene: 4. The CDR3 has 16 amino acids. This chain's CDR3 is CASSLYGTSGINEQFF. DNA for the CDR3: TGTGCCAGCAGCTTGTACGGGACTAGCGGGATCAATGAGCAGTTCTTC. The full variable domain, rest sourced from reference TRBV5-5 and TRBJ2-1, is DAGVTQSPTHLIKTRGQQVTLRCSPISGHKSVSWYQQVLGQGPQFIFQYYEKEERGRGNFPDRFSARQFPNYSSELNVNALLLGDSALYLCASSLYGTSGINEQFFGPGTRLTVL.

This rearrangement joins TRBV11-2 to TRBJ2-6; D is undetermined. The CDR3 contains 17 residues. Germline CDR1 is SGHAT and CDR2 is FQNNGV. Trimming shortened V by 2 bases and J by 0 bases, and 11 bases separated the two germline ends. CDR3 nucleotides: TGTGCCAGCAGCTTAAGTGGCAGGAGCTCTGGGGCCAACGTCCTGACTTTC. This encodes CASSLSGRSSGANVLTF.

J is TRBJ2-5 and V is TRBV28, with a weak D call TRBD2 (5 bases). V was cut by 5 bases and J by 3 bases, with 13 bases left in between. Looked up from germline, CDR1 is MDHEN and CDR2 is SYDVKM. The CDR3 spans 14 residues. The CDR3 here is CASSQGDYKETQYF. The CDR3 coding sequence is TGTGCCAGCAGTCAAGGTGACTACAAAGAGACCCAGTACTTC. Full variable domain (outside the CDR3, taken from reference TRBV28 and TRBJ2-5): DVKVTQSSRYLVKRTGEKVFLECVQDMDHENMFWYRQDPGLGLRLIYFSYDVKMKEKGDIPEGYSVSREKKERFSLILESASTNQTSMYLCASSQGDYKETQYFGPGTRLLVL.

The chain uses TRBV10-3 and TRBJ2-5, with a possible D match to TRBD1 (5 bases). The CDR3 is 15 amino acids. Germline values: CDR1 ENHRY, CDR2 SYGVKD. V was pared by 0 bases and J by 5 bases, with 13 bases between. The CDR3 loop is CAISESLGDGETQYF. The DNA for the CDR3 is TGTGCCATCAGTGAGTCGCTAGGGGATGGGGAGACCCAGTACTTC.